The present TCR beta chain was sequenced within a study of circulating CD8 cells and anti-PD-1 response in melanoma. Findings and caveats of the study: Diversity ranked highest in DNEG and lowest in TIGIT subsets.

Sorting of live CD3+CD8+TCRalphabeta+ cells by PD-1 and/or TIGIT gave four subsets. Sample share makes this clonotype large. Antigen specificity is unknown. The QIAseq Immune Repertoire TCR panel built the libraries from roughly 15 ng of total RNA. TCRdb reprocessed the reads via MiXCR and lists one record per CDR3 protein. The table includes about 1,200 distinct CDR3 sequences, about 6.3% detected once. Deletions cut 3 bases from V and 4 bases from J, with 10 bases between. Per the germline V gene, CDR1 is LNHDA and CDR2 is SQIVND (reference sequence). The CDR3 contains 14 residues. The sample consisted of CD8+ T cells from PBMCs, taken at baseline or after one month of anti-PD-1 therapy (not recorded which). The origin of this receptor is a human donor with melanoma. The chain is built from TRBV19 and TRBJ2-1; D is possibly TRBD2 (6 bases). CDR3 amino acids: CASSITRGYNEQFF. In nucleotides, the CDR3 is TGTGCCAGTAGTATTACGCGGGGATACAATGAGCAGTTCTTC. The whole variable domain, remainder taken from reference TRBV19 and TRBJ2-1, is DGGITQSPKYLFRKEGQNVTLSCEQNLNHDAMYWYRQDPGQGLRLIYYSQIVNDFQKGDIAEGYSVSREKKESFPLTVTSAQKNPTAFYLCASSITRGYNEQFFGPGTRLTVL.